Sequencing of this TCR beta chain was carried out in a study of T cells after yellow fever vaccination. Overall study findings and caveats: In FACS-sorted repertoires, abundant clonotypes from the bulk population could appear as contaminants. Re-detected after boosting: most primary clones, approximately 97% of CD4 and around 86% of CD8.

In making TCR cDNA, 5'RACE template switching added a universal primer site and UMIs to it. Each CDR3 protein is one row after TCRdb ran MiXCR on the 5' RACE reads. Among 350,000 to 450,000 distinct CDR3 sequences listed, 6.2% were seen once. Note on this clonotype: The antigen is not known.

The CDR3 runs 16 residues. V was clipped by 11 bases and J by 0 bases; unmatched bases: 14. The germline V gene has CDR1 ENHRY and CDR2 SYGVKD. The chain employs TRBV10-3 and TRBJ2-3, with 7 bases fitting TRBD2. The sequence derives from a man aged 25 to 45 who received the YFV17D yellow fever vaccine. Sequencing used PBMCs, obtained 5 days after the yellow fever booster vaccination. CDR3 sequence reads: CASLSRGGRSTDTQYF. The CDR3 coding sequence is TGTGCCTCCCTTTCGCGGGGAGGGAGAAGCACAGATACGCAGTATTTT.